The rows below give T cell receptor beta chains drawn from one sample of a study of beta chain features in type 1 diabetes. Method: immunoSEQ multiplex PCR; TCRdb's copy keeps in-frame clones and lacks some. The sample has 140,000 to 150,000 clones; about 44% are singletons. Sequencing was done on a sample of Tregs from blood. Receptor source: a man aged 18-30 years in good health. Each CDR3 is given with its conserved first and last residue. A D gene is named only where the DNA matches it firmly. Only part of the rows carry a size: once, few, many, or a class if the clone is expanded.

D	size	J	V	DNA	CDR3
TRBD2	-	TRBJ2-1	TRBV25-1	TGTGCCAGCAGGAGACTAGCGGGATATGAGCAGTTCTTC	CASRRLAGYEQFF
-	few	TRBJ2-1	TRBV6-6	TGTGCCAGCATACCGGAAGGGGCCCCGCGGTTAGGTGAGCAGTTCTTC	CASIPEGAPRLGEQFF
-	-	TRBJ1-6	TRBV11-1	TGTGCCAGCAGCTTGGGGATCGGGGGTAATTCACCCCTCCACTTT	CASSLGIGGNSPLHF
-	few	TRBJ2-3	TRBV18	TGTGCCAGCTCAGAGGTCCTGGTCGATACGCAGTATTTT	CASSEVLVDTQYF
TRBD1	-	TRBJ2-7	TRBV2	TGTGCCAGCAGTGAATGGGCAGGGGGCAACGAGCAGTACTTC	CASSEWAGGNEQYF
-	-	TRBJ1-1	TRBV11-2	TGTGCCAGCAGCTTAGCAGGTGGAGGGACTGAAGCTTTCTTT	CASSLAGGGTEAFF
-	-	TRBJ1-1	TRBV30	TGTGCCTGGAGTCGAACGACAAGCACTGAAGCTTTCTTT	CAWSRTTSTEAFF
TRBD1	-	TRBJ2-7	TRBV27	TGTGCCAGCAGTACCCGGGACAGGGGTCTTCGGGAGCAGTACTTC	CASSTRDRGLREQYF
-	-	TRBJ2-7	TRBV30	TGTGCCTGGACCCACTGGGCAGGGCCCTCCTACGAGCAGTACTTC	CAWTHWAGPSYEQYF
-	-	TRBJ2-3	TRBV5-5	TGTGCCAGCAGCTGGGCCGCAGATACGCAGTATTTT	CASSWAADTQYF
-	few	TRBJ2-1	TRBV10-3	TGTGCCATCAATAAAGGGTCTAGCCCCTACAATGAGCAGTTCTTC	CAINKGSSPYNEQFF
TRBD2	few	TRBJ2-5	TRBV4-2	TGTGCCAGCAGCCAAGTTCCTATAGCGGGACAAGAGACCCAGTACTTC	CASSQVPIAGQETQYF
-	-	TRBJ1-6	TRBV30	TGTGCCTGGTCGTACAGGGCTTCACCCCTCCACTTT	CAWSYRASPLHF
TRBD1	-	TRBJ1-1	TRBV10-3	TGTGCCACCTTCCAAGCCGGGACAGGGGCCACTGAAGCTTTCTTT	CATFQAGTGATEAFF
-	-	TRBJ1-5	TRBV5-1	TGCGCCAGCAGCTTGGCAGGGCTTGAACCCCAGCATTTT	CASSLAGLEPQHF
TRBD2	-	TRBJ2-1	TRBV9	TGTGCCAGCAGCGTACCGGGACTAGCGGGGGGCAATGAGCAGTTCTTC	CASSVPGLAGGNEQFF
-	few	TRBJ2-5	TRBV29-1	TGCAGCGTTGATCTGGGCCAGGGAGAGACCCAGTACTTC	CSVDLGQGETQYF
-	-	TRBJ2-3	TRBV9	TGTGCCAGCAGCGTCGGAGTAGTCAGCACAGATACGCAGTATTTT	CASSVGVVSTDTQYF
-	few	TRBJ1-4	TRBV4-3	TGCGCCAGCAGCCAAGAACCCGGCCCGAGGAAAAAACTGTTTTTT	CASSQEPGPRKKLFF
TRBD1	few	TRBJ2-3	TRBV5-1	TGCGCCAGCAGCTTGGAGGACAGGGGAGGCACAGATACGCAGTATTTT	CASSLEDRGGTDTQYF
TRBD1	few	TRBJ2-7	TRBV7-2	TGTGCCAGCAGCTTAGCGCCTAGGACAGGGGGTTTTACCCTCTACGAGCAGTACTTC	CASSLAPRTGGFTLYEQYF
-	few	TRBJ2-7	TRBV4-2	TGTGCCAGCAGCCAAGAGAGGGACTCCATCTACGAGCAGTACTTC	CASSQERDSIYEQYF
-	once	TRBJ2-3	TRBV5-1	TGCGCCAGCAGTTTTGCTGGGGGGGCCAGTCCGCAGTATTTT	CASSFAGGASPQYF
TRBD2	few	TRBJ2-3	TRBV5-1	TGCGCCAGCAGCCCCGGACTAGCTGCCCCTAGCACAGATACGCAGTATTTT	CASSPGLAAPSTDTQYF
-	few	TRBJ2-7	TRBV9	TGTGCCAGCAGCGTAGATGGGAGGCCTTCCTACGAGCAGTACTTC	CASSVDGRPSYEQYF
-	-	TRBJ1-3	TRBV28	TGTGCCAGCAGTTCCGGGGGGAGTGGAAACACCATATATTTT	CASSSGGSGNTIYF
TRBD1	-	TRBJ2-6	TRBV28	TGTGCCAGCACCGAGGACAGGGCTGGGGCCAACGTCCTGACTTTC	CASTEDRAGANVLTF
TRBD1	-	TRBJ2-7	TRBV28	TGTGCCAGCCGGGACAGGGAGTCCGGGGGCTCTTACGAGCAGTACTTC	CASRDRESGGSYEQYF
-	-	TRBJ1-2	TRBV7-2	TGTGCCAGCAGCTTACTTCATGGCACCTATGGCTACACCTTC	CASSLLHGTYGYTF
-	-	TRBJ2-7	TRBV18	TGTGCCAGCTCACCTGGCCAGGCCGAGCAGTACTTC	CASSPGQAEQYF
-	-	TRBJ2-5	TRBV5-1	TGCGCCAGCAGCTGGAACGTCGGTAGGGGTTACCAAGAGACCCAGTACTTC	CASSWNVGRGYQETQYF
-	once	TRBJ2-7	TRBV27	TGTGCCAGCAGTTTGAAGGGGTCCTCCTACGAGCAGTACTTC	CASSLKGSSYEQYF
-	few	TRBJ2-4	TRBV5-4	TGTGCCAGCAGCTTAGCCAGGGGAGCCAAAAACATTCAGTACTTC	CASSLARGAKNIQYF
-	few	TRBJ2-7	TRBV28	TGTGCCAGCAGCCTCCCCCCCGGAGGGGATGATCCCTACGAGCAGTACTTC	CASSLPPGGDDPYEQYF
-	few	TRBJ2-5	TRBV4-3	TGCGCCAGCAGCCAAGTCGGGGTCGACGGAGAGACCCAGTACTTC	CASSQVGVDGETQYF
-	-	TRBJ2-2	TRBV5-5	TGTGCCAGCAGCTTGGCTCGATCAGGTTACACCGGGGAGCTGTTTTTT	CASSLARSGYTGELFF
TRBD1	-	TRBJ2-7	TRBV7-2	TGTGCCAGCAGCTCATACGGGACAGCCCCTATCGAGCAGTACTTC	CASSSYGTAPIEQYF
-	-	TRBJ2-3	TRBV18	TGTGCCAGCTCACCACCCGTAGCGTACCGTAGCACAGATACGCAGTATTTT	CASSPPVAYRSTDTQYF
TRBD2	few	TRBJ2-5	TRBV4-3	TGCGCCAGCAGCCATCGGGCTAGCGGGGCCACTGGGTCCCAGTACTTC	CASSHRASGATGSQYF
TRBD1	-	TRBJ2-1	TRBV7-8	TGTGCCAGCAGCTTAGTGCCAGGACAGGGGAGCAATGAGCAGTTCTTC	CASSLVPGQGSNEQFF
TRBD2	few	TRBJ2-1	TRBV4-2	TGTGCCAGCAGCCAAGATTGGGCGGGGGGGCTGAGTGAGCAGTTCTTC	CASSQDWAGGLSEQFF
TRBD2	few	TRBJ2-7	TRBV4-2	TGTGCCAGCAGCCAAGATAGTATGGTAGCGGGGGTCTACGAGCAGTACTTC	CASSQDSMVAGVYEQYF
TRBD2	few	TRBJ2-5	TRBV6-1	TGTGCCAGCAGCTGGGCGGGAGGGCGAGAGACCCAGTACTTC	CASSWAGGRETQYF
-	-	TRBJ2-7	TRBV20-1	TGCAGTCCCACCGAGGCCTACGAGCAGTACTTC	CSPTEAYEQYF
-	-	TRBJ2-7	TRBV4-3	TGCGCCAGCAGCCAAGCGTACGGCGGTGGGAGCGAGCAGTACTTC	CASSQAYGGGSEQYF